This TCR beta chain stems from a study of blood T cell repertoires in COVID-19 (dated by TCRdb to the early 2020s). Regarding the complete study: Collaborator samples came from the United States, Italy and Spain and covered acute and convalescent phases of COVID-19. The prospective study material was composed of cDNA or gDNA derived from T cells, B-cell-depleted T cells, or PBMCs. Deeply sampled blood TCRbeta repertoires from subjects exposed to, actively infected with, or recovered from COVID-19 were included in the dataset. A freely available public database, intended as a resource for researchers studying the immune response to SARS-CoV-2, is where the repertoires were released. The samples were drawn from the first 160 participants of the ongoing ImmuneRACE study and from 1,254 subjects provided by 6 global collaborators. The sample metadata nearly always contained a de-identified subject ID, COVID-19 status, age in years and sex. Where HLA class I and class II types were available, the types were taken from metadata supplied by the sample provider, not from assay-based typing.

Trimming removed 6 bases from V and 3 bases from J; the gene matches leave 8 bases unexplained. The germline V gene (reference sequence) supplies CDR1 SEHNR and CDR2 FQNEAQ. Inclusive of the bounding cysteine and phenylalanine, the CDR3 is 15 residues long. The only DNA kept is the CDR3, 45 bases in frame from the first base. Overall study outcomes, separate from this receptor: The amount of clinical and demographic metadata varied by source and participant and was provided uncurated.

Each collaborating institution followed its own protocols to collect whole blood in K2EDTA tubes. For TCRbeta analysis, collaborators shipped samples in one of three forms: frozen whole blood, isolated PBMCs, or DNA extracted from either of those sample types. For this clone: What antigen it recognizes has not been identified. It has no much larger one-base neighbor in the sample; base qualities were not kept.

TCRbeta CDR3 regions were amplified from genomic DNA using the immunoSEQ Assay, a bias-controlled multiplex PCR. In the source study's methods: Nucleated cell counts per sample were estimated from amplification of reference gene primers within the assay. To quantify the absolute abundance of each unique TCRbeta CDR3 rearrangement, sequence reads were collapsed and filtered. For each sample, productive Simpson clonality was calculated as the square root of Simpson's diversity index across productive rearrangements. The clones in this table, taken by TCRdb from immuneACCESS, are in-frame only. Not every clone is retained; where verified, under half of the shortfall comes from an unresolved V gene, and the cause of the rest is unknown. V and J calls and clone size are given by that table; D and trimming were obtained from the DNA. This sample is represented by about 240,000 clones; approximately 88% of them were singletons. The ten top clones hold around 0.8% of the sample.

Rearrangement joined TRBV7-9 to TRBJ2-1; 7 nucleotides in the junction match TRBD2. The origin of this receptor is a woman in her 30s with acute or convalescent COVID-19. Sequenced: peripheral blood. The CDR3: CASRSVRGSYNEQFF. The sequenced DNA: TGTGCCAGCAGAAGTGTCCGCGGGAGCTACAATGAGCAGTTCTTC.